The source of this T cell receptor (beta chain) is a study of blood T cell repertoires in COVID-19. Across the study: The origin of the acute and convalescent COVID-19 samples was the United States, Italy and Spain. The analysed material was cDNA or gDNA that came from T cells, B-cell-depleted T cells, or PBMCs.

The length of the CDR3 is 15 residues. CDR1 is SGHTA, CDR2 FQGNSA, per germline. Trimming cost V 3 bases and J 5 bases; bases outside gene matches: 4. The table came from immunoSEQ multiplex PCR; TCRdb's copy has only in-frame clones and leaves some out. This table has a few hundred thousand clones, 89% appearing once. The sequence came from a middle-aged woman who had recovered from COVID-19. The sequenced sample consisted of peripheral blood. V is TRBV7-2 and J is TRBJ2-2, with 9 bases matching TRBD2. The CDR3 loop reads CASSLKAGGTGELFF. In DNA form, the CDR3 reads TGTGCCAGCAGCTTGAAAGCGGGAGGAACCGGGGAGCTGTTTTTT.